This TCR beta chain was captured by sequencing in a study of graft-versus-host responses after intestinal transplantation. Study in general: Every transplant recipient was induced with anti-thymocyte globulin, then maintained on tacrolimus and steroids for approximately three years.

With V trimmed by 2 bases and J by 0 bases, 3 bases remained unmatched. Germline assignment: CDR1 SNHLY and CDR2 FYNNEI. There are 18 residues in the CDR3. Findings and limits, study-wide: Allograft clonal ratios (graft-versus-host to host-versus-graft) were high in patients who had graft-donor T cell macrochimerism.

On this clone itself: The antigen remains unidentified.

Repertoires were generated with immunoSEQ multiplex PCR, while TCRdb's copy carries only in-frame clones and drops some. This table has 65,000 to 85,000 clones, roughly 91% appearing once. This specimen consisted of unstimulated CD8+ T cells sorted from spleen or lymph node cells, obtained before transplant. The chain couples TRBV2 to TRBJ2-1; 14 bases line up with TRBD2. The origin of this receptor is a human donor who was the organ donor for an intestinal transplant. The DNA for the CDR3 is TGTGCCAGCAGTGAATGGACTAGCGGGGGGATCTCCTACAATGAGCAGTTCTTC. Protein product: CASSEWTSGGISYNEQFF.